The rows below give T cell receptor beta chains drawn from one sample of a study of blood T cells in healthy people across ages. TCRdb re-called the 5' RACE reads through MiXCR, storing one row per CDR3 protein. The sample carries 800,000 or so distinct CDR3 sequences, around 45% recorded once. What was sequenced was blood. The receptors come from a man older than 75 in good health. CDR3s include the opening cysteine and the closing phenylalanine or tryptophan. Each record gives: CDR3 protein, V gene, clone size, J gene. Size is stated for part of the rows, as once, few or many counts, or as a class when the clone is expanded.

CDR3 protein: CSGGSRTEAFF; V gene: TRBV29-1; clone size: few; J gene: TRBJ1-1
CDR3 protein: CASCTGQGNIDEKLFF; V gene: TRBV25-1; clone size: .; J gene: TRBJ1-4
CDR3 protein: CASSPDRIQPQHF; V gene: TRBV7-2; clone size: few; J gene: TRBJ1-5
CDR3 protein: CASIRDMDPGYTF; V gene: TRBV14; clone size: .; J gene: TRBJ1-2
CDR3 protein: CASSFSEWDNNEQFF; V gene: TRBV27; clone size: .; J gene: TRBJ2-1
CDR3 protein: CASSSEAYNEQFF; V gene: TRBV6-2/TRBV6-3; clone size: .; J gene: TRBJ2-1
CDR3 protein: CATSAQGKGQPQHF; V gene: TRBV15; clone size: .; J gene: TRBJ1-5
CDR3 protein: CATSRIDDEQFF; V gene: TRBV15; clone size: .; J gene: TRBJ2-1
CDR3 protein: CSVYTGTPEAFF; V gene: TRBV29-1; clone size: .; J gene: TRBJ1-1
CDR3 protein: CASSFGSTTYNEQFF; V gene: TRBV5-1; clone size: .; J gene: TRBJ2-1
CDR3 protein: CAWSLQGQGNEKLFF; V gene: TRBV30; clone size: .; J gene: TRBJ1-4
CDR3 protein: CASSLKTLGEVDTQYF; V gene: TRBV5-1; clone size: .; J gene: TRBJ2-3
CDR3 protein: CASSLTAGSYEQYF; V gene: TRBV5-1; clone size: many; J gene: TRBJ2-7
CDR3 protein: CASSQAAESSYEQYF; V gene: TRBV4-1; clone size: large; J gene: TRBJ2-7